This T cell receptor (beta chain) was identified during a study of response to subunit inactivated influenza vaccine. Study-wide findings and caveats: It was suggested by the authors that few new T cells are recruited by each seasonal influenza vaccination.

TCRdb reanalysed the RT-PCR reads using MiXCR and keeps one entry per CDR3 protein. The repertoire holds 530,000 or so distinct CDR3 sequences, with 25% as singletons. The germline V gene encodes CDR1 MNHEY and CDR2 SVGEGT. This CDR3 has 17 residues. Regarding this clonotype: The antigen remains undetermined. One end of the junction does not line up with germline, which may come from a read error.

The TCR comes from a man aged 50 or older who received an inactivated influenza vaccine. Here the sequenced sample was CD4+ T cells sorted from PBMCs, taken around 5 days after vaccination. V is TRBV6-2 or TRBV6-3 and J is TRBJ1-5; D gene unclear. The CDR3 DNA follows: TGTGCCAGCGGTTACTCCGACGGCCGAGCTCGAAATCAGCCCCAGCATTTT. The encoded protein is CASGYSDGRARNQPQHF.